Presented here are 19 T cell receptor beta chains from one specimen sequenced in a study of T cells in Graves' hyperthyroidism and ophthalmopathy. What was amplified from RNA transcripts were TCR beta CDR3 regions. Using the HTBI primer set, a first-round RT-PCR was run on the TCR CDR3. Using its own MiXCR run on the multiplex PCR reads, TCRdb lists one record per CDR3 protein. Of hundreds of thousands of distinct CDR3 sequences in the sample, around 15% were seen once. The source material was blood. All receptors derive from a woman between 18 and 29 years old with Graves' hyperthyroidism.

This clonotype was seen at least ten times. The chain has TRBV28 and TRBJ2-1, with 8 bases that match TRBD1. The J segment lost 0 bases and the V segment lost 2 bases, leaving 3 bases of the junction unmatched. Germline V lookup: CDR1 MDHEN, CDR2 SYDVKM. The CDR3 contains 16 residues. DNA for the CDR3: TGTGCCAGCAGTTTACCCGGGACAGGCTCCTACAATGAGCAGTTCTTC. Translating it yields CASSLPGTGSYNEQFF.

This clonotype has only a few counts. The chain couples TRBV4-1 to TRBJ2-7; D is perhaps TRBD2 (6 bases). V shed 2 bases and J shed 7 bases, with 24 bases lying between them. Germline V CDR1 and CDR2: MGHRA, YSYEKL. This CDR3 has 17 amino acids. This CDR3 reads CASSQKEGSRLTGEQYF. CDR3 bases: TGCGCCAGCAGCCAAAAGGAGGGGTCCCGTCTTACTGGGGAGCAGTACTTC.

This clonotype occurred a few times. The chain carries TRBV20-1 and TRBJ2-1; the D is unclear. Trimming pared 0 bases from V and 5 bases from J, leaving 11 bases between. Germline CDR1 DFQATT, CDR2 SNEGSKA (reference sequence). This CDR3 region has 14 residues. The CDR3 DNA is TGCAGTGCTAGAGATCCCAAGAAGGACAATGAGCAGTTCTTC. Protein: CSARDPKKDNEQFF.

This clonotype has at least ten counts. The chain employs TRBV2 and TRBJ1-1; D is unclear. Germline-derived CDR1 and CDR2 are SNHLY and FYNNEI. The CDR3 spans 14 residues. V dropped 4 bases and J dropped 1 base, with 10 bases sitting between them. CDR3 sequence reads: CASSGLWGNTEAFF. CDR3 in DNA: TGTGCCAGCAGTGGCCTTTGGGGGAACACTGAAGCTTTCTTT.

To note about this clonotype: Just one base apart from a much larger clone, this may be a read error. The chain couples TRBV7-6 to TRBJ2-1; tentative D call: TRBD2 (6 bases). The J call could be wrong; TRBJ2-7 is a better fit for the DNA end. CDR3 length: 19 residues. Germline values: CDR1 SGHVS, CDR2 FNYEAQ. In nucleotides, the CDR3 is TGTGCCAGCAGCCCCGCCGAGGGTAGCGGACGACTATCCTACAATGAGCAGTACTTC. Translating gives CASSPAEGSGRLSYNEQYF.

At least ten counts were recorded for this clonotype. The chain links TRBV5-5 to TRBJ2-2; TRBD2 might be the D (5 bases). CDR1 SGHKS and CDR2 YYEKEE come from the germline V gene (reference sequence). The length of the CDR3 is 15 residues. Trimming removed 6 bases at V and 1 base at J, with 13 bases between. Written as DNA, the CDR3 is TGTGCCAGCAACCCTCTCGGAGGGAACACCGGGGAGCTGTTTTTT. Translated: CASNPLGGNTGELFF.

This clonotype was seen repeatedly, ten times or more. The V gene is TRBV20-1, the J gene TRBJ1-3, with D unclear. V dropped 3 bases and J dropped 1 base, with 16 bases sitting between them. The CDR3 is 16 amino acids. CDR1 is DFQATT, CDR2 SNEGSKA, per germline (reference sequence). This CDR3 reads CSARKDGRVSGNTIYF. The CDR3 coding sequence is TGCAGTGCTAGGAAGGACGGGAGGGTGTCTGGAAACACCATATATTTT.

This clonotype was seen at least ten times. The CDR3 nucleotides are TGTGCCAGCAGTGAACCTAGCGGGAGGTCCAATGAGCAGTTCTTC. Protein product: CASSEPSGRSNEQFF. The chain combines TRBV2 with TRBJ2-1; 11 bases are a match to TRBD2. V lost 2 bases and J lost 6; bases outside the gene matches: 3. The CDR3 runs 15 residues. CDR1 and CDR2 (germline): SNHLY, FYNNEI.

The table lists this clonotype with many counts. The rearrangement uses TRBV28 and TRBJ1-4; 9 positions match TRBD1. Unmatched junction bases numbered 6, after V lost 5 bases and J lost 2 bases. CDR1 and CDR2 (germline): MDHEN, SYDVKM. The CDR3 length is 16 residues. The CDR3 DNA reads TGTGCCAGCAGTCCTGCCGGGACAGGGACTAATGAAAAACTGTTTTTT. Amino acids: CASSPAGTGTNEKLFF.

This clonotype is a singleton in its sample. This chain links TRBV4-2 with TRBJ2-7; D is perhaps TRBD2 (6 bases). The CDR3 is 14 amino acids. Germline assignment: CDR1 LGHNA and CDR2 YNFKEQ. The V gene lost 1 base and the J gene lost 6 bases, with 13 bases spanning the gap. The CDR3 nucleotides read TGTGCCAGCAGCCAAGGTGGCGGGGTTGTCGAGCAGTACTTC. Translation: CASSQGGGVVEQYF.

This clonotype was observed a handful of times. The gene calls are TRBV4-2 and TRBJ2-7; possible D gene TRBD2, 5 bases. V was cut by 8 bases and J by 6 bases, with 23 bases left in between. Germline V CDR1 and CDR2: LGHNA, YNFKEQ. The CDR3 has 15 amino acids. This CDR3 reads CASRFEGVYPSEQYF. The DNA for the CDR3 is TGTGCCAGCCGGTTTGAGGGAGTCTACCCTAGCGAGCAGTACTTC.

In its sample, this clonotype was seen many times. The rearrangement uses TRBV3-1 and TRBJ1-1; D remains ambiguous. CDR1 is LGHDT and CDR2 is YNNKEL in the germline V gene (reference sequence). V was trimmed by 0 bases and J by 0 bases, leaving 8 bases between them. This CDR3 region has 15 residues. The CDR3 DNA reads as TGTGCCAGCAGCCAAGAGGGATATATGAACACTGAAGCTTTCTTT. Its translation is CASSQEGYMNTEAFF.

The table lists this clonotype with a few counts. The rearrangement uses TRBV20-1 and TRBJ1-5, with TRBD1 identical over 7 bases. Trimming at V came to 6 bases and at J to 7 bases, leaving 9 bases not matched to a gene. Germline V lookup: CDR1 DFQATT, CDR2 SNEGSKA (reference sequence). The CDR3 length is 13 residues. As DNA, the CDR3 is TGCAGTGCGAACAGGGGTGAGGGACAGCCCCAGCATTTT. It encodes CSANRGEGQPQHF.

The chain uses TRBV5-1 and TRBJ2-1; 7 bases map to TRBD2. J gave up 6 bases and V 2 bases, and 8 bases lay outside the gene matches. There are 15 residues in the CDR3. The germline V gene encodes CDR1 SGHRS and CDR2 YFSETQ. CDR3 residues: CASSLASGASNEQFF. In nucleotides, the CDR3 is TGCGCCAGCAGCTTAGCTAGCGGAGCTTCCAATGAGCAGTTCTTC.

In its sample, this clonotype was seen a few times. This rearrangement joins TRBV24-1 to TRBJ2-3; the D gene is possibly TRBD1 (5 bases). Germline V lookup: CDR1 KGHDR, CDR2 SFDVKD. The length of the CDR3 is 13 residues. V was trimmed by 1 base and J by 6 bases, leaving 7 bases between them. CDR3 bases: TGTGCCACCAGTGATTTACAGGACGATACGCAGTATTTT. This gives the protein CATSDLQDDTQYF.

There are a few counts of this clonotype. The genes are TRBV11-2 and TRBJ2-1; D gene ambiguous. This CDR3 has 14 residues. CDR1 is SGHAT, CDR2 FQNNGV, per germline. Trimming pared 3 bases from V and 2 bases from J, leaving 8 bases between. CDR3 DNA sequence: TGTGCCAGCAGCTTTCTCTCCCCCTACAATGAGCAGTTCTTC. Its protein is CASSFLSPYNEQFF.

The rearrangement joins TRBV6-4 to TRBJ2-7, with D maybe TRBD1 (6 bases). The CDR3 consists of 15 residues. Trimming left V 5 bases short and J 3 bases short, with 17 bases between. CDR1 is MRHNA and CDR2 is SNTAGT in the germline V gene. The CDR3 sequence: CASSPRTVSHYEQYF. CDR3 sequence (DNA): TGTGCCAGCAGTCCTAGGACAGTAAGCCACTACGAGCAGTACTTC.

Ten or more counts support this clonotype. The chain combines TRBV30 with TRBJ2-7, with D perhaps TRBD1 (5 bases). The V end lost 0 bases, the J end lost 5 bases, and 11 bases lay between the germline ends. CDR1 is GTSNPN and CDR2 is SVGIG in the germline V gene (reference sequence). This CDR3 contains 13 residues. The CDR3 loop reads CAWSVQERDEQYF. In DNA, the CDR3 is TGTGCCTGGAGTGTACAGGAAAGGGACGAGCAGTACTTC.

This clonotype came up many times. This rearrangement joins TRBV7-8 to TRBJ2-7, with D perhaps assigned TRBD1 or TRBD2 (5 bases each). The CDR3 totals 14 residues. With 7 bases removed from V and 0 bases from J, the gap between germline ends came to 13 bases. Germline lookup yields CDR1 SGHVS and CDR2 FQNEAQ. The DNA for the CDR3 is TGTGCCAGCATCCCCTCCGGGACCTCCTACGAGCAGTACTTC. Its protein product is CASIPSGTSYEQYF. Complete variable domain (other parts from reference TRBV7-8 and TRBJ2-7): GAGVSQSPRYKVAKRGQDVALRCDPISGHVSLFWYQQALGQGPEFLTYFQNEAQLDKSGLPSDRFFAERPEGSVSTLKIQRTQQEDSAVYLCASIPSGTSYEQYFGPGTRLTVT.